These 32 T cell receptor beta chains originate from one sample sequenced in a study of blood T cell repertoires in COVID-19. Generated by immunoSEQ multiplex PCR, the TCRdb table keeps only in-frame clones and is missing some. The data hold about 56,000 clones, with roughly nine tenths observed a single time. Sequencing was done on a sample of peripheral blood. The receptors shown here come from a woman in her sixties with COVID-19, enrolled during active disease.

A single count supports this clone. The chain employs TRBV7-2 and TRBJ2-3; 7 bases agree with TRBD1. The CDR3 spans 14 residues. Germline V gene sequence: CDR1 SGHTA, CDR2 FQGNSA. V trimming: 1 base; J trimming: 4 bases; junction bases outside the gene matches: 2. This CDR3 reads CASSLVGGADTQYF. As DNA, the CDR3 is TGTGCCAGCAGCTTAGTAGGGGGCGCAGATACGCAGTATTTT.

This chain links TRBV7-2 with TRBJ2-1, with D perhaps matching TRBD1 (6 bases). V lost 4 bases and J lost 9, with 10 bases in between. CDR3 length: 12 residues. Per the germline V gene, CDR1 is SGHTA and CDR2 is FQGNSA. This CDR3 reads CASSYLGGEQFF. In DNA, the CDR3 is TGTGCCAGCAGCTACTTAGGGGGTGAGCAGTTCTTC.

This sequence joins TRBV18 and TRBJ1-2; D unclear. Germline lookup yields CDR1 KGHSH and CDR2 LQKENI. Trimming shortened V by 0 bases and J by 7 bases, and 15 bases separated the two germline ends. The CDR3 is made up of 15 amino acids. In nucleotides, the CDR3 is TGTGCCAGCTCACCACCAGGAGGCCCAACGGGTGGCTACACCTTC. Translated: CASSPPGGPTGGYTF.

The V gene is TRBV7-2, the J gene TRBJ2-5, with TRBD2 matching over 7 bases. Germline trimming cut 5 bases from V and 2 bases from J; bases unmatched to any gene: 8. Germline CDR1 and CDR2: SGHTA and FQGNSA. The CDR3 is 15 residues long. CDR3 in DNA: TGTGCCAGCAGCGAGGGCGGGGAGGGGCAAGAGACCCAGTACTTC. Its protein is CASSEGGEGQETQYF.

V and J are TRBV4-3 and TRBJ1-1; tentative D call: TRBD1 (5 bases). Trimming cost V 0 bases and J 3 bases, with 8 bases left between them. The CDR3 spans 14 residues. Germline-derived CDR1 and CDR2 are LGHNA and YSLEER. The CDR3 here is CASSQDGGDTEAFF. Written as DNA, the CDR3 is TGCGCCAGCAGCCAAGATGGAGGGGACACTGAAGCTTTCTTT.

This sequence joins TRBV5-6 and TRBJ1-4, with 7 bases matching TRBD1. This CDR3 has 15 residues. Germline CDR1 SGHDT, CDR2 YYEEEE. With 2 bases clipped from V and 7 bases from J, the junction kept 8 bases outside the gene matches. The CDR3 spells CASSLTGVIGEKLFF. Here the CDR3 DNA reads TGTGCCAGCAGCTTAACAGGGGTTATAGGTGAAAAACTGTTTTTT.

The chain recombines TRBV9 with TRBJ2-3; 7 bases match TRBD2. The CDR3 spans 16 residues. With V trimmed by 0 bases and J by 3 bases, 7 bases remained unmatched. The germline V gene encodes CDR1 SGDLS and CDR2 YYNGEE. The CDR3 bases are TGTGCCAGCAGCGTAGGGAGCGGGGCCCAGACAGATACGCAGTATTTT. Amino acid sequence: CASSVGSGAQTDTQYF.

This clone has more than one count but fewer than ten. The chain is built from TRBV28 and TRBJ2-3; D gene uncertain. The CDR3 length is 12 residues. V shed 1 base and J shed 4 bases, with 3 bases lying between them. Germline V lookup: CDR1 MDHEN, CDR2 SYDVKM. CDR3 sequence: CASSLYSDTQYF. The CDR3 DNA reads TGTGCCAGCAGTTTATACTCAGATACGCAGTATTTT.

This chain connects TRBV7-9 to TRBJ1-4; D gene unclear. CDR3 length: 15 residues. Per the germline V gene, CDR1 is SEHNR and CDR2 is FQNEAQ (reference sequence). V was pared by 5 bases and J by 6 bases, with 16 bases between. This CDR3 reads CASSPTRLGDEKLFF. The CDR3 DNA reads as TGTGCCAGCAGCCCCACCCGGCTCGGGGATGAAAAACTGTTTTTT.

This clone was counted between two and nine times. The rearrangement joins TRBV11-3 to TRBJ2-2, with D possibly being TRBD1 (6 bases). The CDR3 has 16 residues. Trimming cost V 3 bases and J 0 bases, with 11 bases left between them. Germline CDR1 reads SGHNT; CDR2 reads YENEEA. The CDR3 DNA is TGTGCCAGCAGCTTCGGACAGTTCCCGAACACCGGGGAGCTGTTTTTT. It is translated as CASSFGQFPNTGELFF.

The chain employs TRBV28 and TRBJ2-1; 8 bases line up with TRBD1. Trimming cost V 6 bases and J 8 bases; bases outside gene matches: 12. Germline CDR1 and CDR2: MDHEN and SYDVKM. The CDR3 covers 15 residues. The CDR3 here is CASRTQDRENHEQFF. As DNA, the CDR3 is TGTGCCAGCAGGACACAGGACAGGGAGAATCATGAGCAGTTCTTC.

J is TRBJ2-1 and V is TRBV6-2 or TRBV6-3; the match to TRBD2 covers 11 bases. V dropped 4 bases and J dropped 3; count of bases not matched to a gene: 2. Germline values: CDR1 MNHEY, CDR2 SVGEGT. This CDR3 is 15 amino acids long. The DNA for the CDR3 is TGTGCCAGCAGTTGGGGACTAGCGGACTACAATGAGCAGTTCTTC. Residues: CASSWGLADYNEQFF.

This chain uses TRBV10-3 with TRBJ1-4, with D hard to call. Germline lookup yields CDR1 ENHRY and CDR2 SYGVKD. This CDR3 is 15 amino acids long. V shed 5 bases and J shed 7 bases, with 17 bases lying between them. CDR3 sequence reads: CAISTGGGIGEKLFF. CDR3 DNA: TGTGCCATCAGTACCGGCGGAGGTATCGGTGAAAAACTGTTTTTT.

The chain links TRBV19 to TRBJ2-1; the match to TRBD2 covers 10 bases. CDR1 LNHDA and CDR2 SQIVND come from the germline V gene (reference sequence). Trimming cost V 4 bases and J 1 base; bases outside gene matches: 4. The CDR3 is 16 residues long. CDR3 coding DNA: TGTGCCAGTAGTACCTCTAGCGGGAGATCCTACAATGAGCAGTTCTTC. Translating it yields CASSTSSGRSYNEQFF.

In DNA form, the CDR3 reads TGCGCCAGCAGCCAAGAGTGGATCGAGGGTCGGAGCTCCTACGAGCAGTACTTC. It yields the protein CASSQEWIEGRSSYEQYF. The chain carries TRBV4-3 and TRBJ2-7; D may be TRBD2 (5 bases). The germline V gene encodes CDR1 LGHNA and CDR2 YSLEER. The CDR3 loop spans 18 amino acids. V dropped 0 bases and J dropped 0 bases, with 18 bases sitting between them.

The chain carries TRBV7-2 and TRBJ1-6; D is unresolved. CDR3 size: 12 residues. V gave up 6 bases and J gave up 4 bases, with 4 bases separating them. The germline CDR1 and CDR2 sequences are SGHTA and FQGNSA. Written as DNA, the CDR3 is TGTGCCAGCAGTTCTTATAATTCACCCCTCCACTTT. It codes for CASSSYNSPLHF.

This clone was seen only a few times. This chain uses TRBV6-2 or TRBV6-3 with TRBJ1-5, with D unclear. The V gene's germline CDR1 is MNHEY and CDR2 SVGEGT. V was shortened by 5 bases and J by 0 bases, with 5 bases between the two germline ends. CDR3 length: 13 residues. This CDR3 is CASSPYSNQPQHF. The CDR3 bases are TGTGCCAGCAGTCCCTATAGCAATCAGCCCCAGCATTTT.

This clone was counted a few times. The chain recombines TRBV7-9 with TRBJ2-1; D not resolved. The CDR3 loop spans 12 amino acids. CDR1 and CDR2 (germline): SEHNR, FQNEAQ (reference sequence). V gave up 7 bases and J gave up 3 bases, with 7 bases separating them. In DNA form, the CDR3 reads TGTGCCAGCATTGGCGGCTACAATGAGCAGTTCTTC. Protein sequence: CASIGGYNEQFF.

V is TRBV6-5 and J is TRBJ2-3, with a tentative D call TRBD2 (7 bases). The CDR3 runs 16 residues. Germline loops: CDR1 MNHEY, CDR2 SVGAGI. Trimming left V 4 bases short and J 0 bases short, with 14 bases between. CDR3 sequence (DNA): TGTGCCAGCAGTTTGAGGGGGAGGGCCAGCACAGATACGCAGTATTTT. This encodes CASSLRGRASTDTQYF.

The V and J genes are TRBV4-1 and TRBJ2-6; the D is unclear. This CDR3 comprises 14 residues. The ends were cut back, 0 bases at V and 5 bases at J, with 5 bases in the middle. Germline assignment: CDR1 MGHRA and CDR2 YSYEKL. The CDR3, as DNA: TGCGCCAGCAGCCAAGAGGGCTGGGCCAACGTCCTGACTTTC. This encodes CASSQEGWANVLTF.

V and J are TRBV28 and TRBJ2-1, with 7 bases that match TRBD2. The CDR3 runs 15 residues. Trimming at V came to 6 bases and at J to 5 bases, leaving 10 bases not matched to a gene. Germline CDR1 reads MDHEN; CDR2 reads SYDVKM. CDR3 in DNA: TGTGCCAGCAGCCCCGACGGGAGGTCCCACAATGAGCAGTTCTTC. Its protein is CASSPDGRSHNEQFF.

The V gene is TRBV20-1, the J gene TRBJ1-2; D is unresolved. The CDR3 has 10 amino acids. Trimming cost V 4 bases and J 3 bases, with 3 bases left between them. Per germline, CDR1 DFQATT and CDR2 SNEGSKA (reference sequence). The CDR3: CSAIYYGYTF. As DNA, the CDR3 is TGCAGTGCTATATACTATGGCTACACCTTC.

The genes are TRBV7-6 and TRBJ2-1; 14 bases match TRBD2. CDR3 length: 20 residues. Germline values: CDR1 SGHVS, CDR2 FNYEAQ. With 4 bases clipped from V and 1 base from J, the junction kept 12 bases outside the gene matches. The CDR3 nucleotides are TGTGCCAGCAGCTCGTTCTCGGGGACTAGCGGGAGTAGGTCCTACAATGAGCAGTTCTTC. This translates into CASSSFSGTSGSRSYNEQFF.

The chain has TRBV27 and TRBJ1-2; 7 positions agree with TRBD1. Trimming took 3 bases from V and 3 from J; bases not matched to a gene: 4. The germline CDR1 and CDR2 sequences are MNHEY and SMNVEV (reference sequence). There are 14 residues in the CDR3. CDR3 residues: CASSLTGHDYGYTF. The CDR3 bases are TGTGCCAGCAGTTTGACAGGGCACGACTATGGCTACACCTTC.

The chain links TRBV7-2 to TRBJ2-4; D may be TRBD1 (5 bases). V was clipped by 1 base and J by 8 bases, with 9 bases between them. The CDR3 has 13 amino acids. Germline V gene lookup returns CDR1 SGHTA and CDR2 FQGNSA. This chain's CDR3 is CASSLGQWYIQYF. The DNA of the CDR3 is TGTGCCAGCAGCTTAGGACAGTGGTACATTCAGTACTTC.

The V gene is TRBV6-2 or TRBV6-3, the J gene TRBJ2-7, with D possibly being TRBD2 (5 bases). The CDR3 totals 15 residues. Germline CDR1 MNHEY, CDR2 SVGEGT. The ends were cut back, 4 bases at V and 0 bases at J, with 13 bases in the middle. CDR3 in DNA: TGTGCCAGCAGTTCGAGACGGGGAAGCTCCTACGAGCAGTACTTC. This encodes CASSSRRGSSYEQYF.

This clone was detected once. The chain couples TRBV6-4 to TRBJ1-4, with 10 bases lining up with TRBD1. The CDR3 loop spans 15 amino acids. Germline lookup yields CDR1 MRHNA and CDR2 SNTAGT. The junction had 10 bases not matched to a gene; V was cut back by 7 bases and J by 8 bases. Written as DNA, the CDR3 is TGTGCCAGCACGGGACAGGGGAAAAGGGAGGAAAAACTGTTTTTT. Residues: CASTGQGKREEKLFF.

V is TRBV6-2 or TRBV6-3 and J is TRBJ1-2; TRBD1 is a possible D gene (5 bases). V lost 6 bases to trimming and J lost 5 bases, with 16 bases between them. Per germline, CDR1 MNHEY and CDR2 SVGEGT. There are 14 residues in the CDR3. The CDR3 is CASSPAAGGYGYTF. CDR3 DNA: TGTGCCAGCAGCCCTGCTGCGGGGGGATATGGCTACACCTTC.

A few counts support this clone. This chain uses TRBV19 with TRBJ1-5; D is perhaps TRBD1 (5 bases). This CDR3 has 15 amino acids. Germline V gene sequence: CDR1 LNHDA, CDR2 SQIVND (reference sequence). V was cut by 5 bases and J by 3 bases, with 14 bases left in between. CDR3 DNA sequence: TGTGCCAGTAGTTCATACACAGGACCCAATCAGCCCCAGCATTTT. Encoded protein: CASSSYTGPNQPQHF.

The rearrangement joins TRBV12-3 or TRBV12-4 to TRBJ2-5; D gene ambiguous. This CDR3 spans 13 amino acids. Trimming shortened V by 6 bases and J by 2 bases, and 10 bases separated the two germline ends. CDR3: CASSLTEQETQYF. Here the CDR3 DNA reads TGTGCCAGCAGCCTTACAGAACAAGAGACCCAGTACTTC.

V and J are TRBV5-1 and TRBJ2-4, with 11 positions matching TRBD2. Germline V gene sequence: CDR1 SGHRS, CDR2 YFSETQ. Trimming took 1 base from V and 5 from J; bases not matched to a gene: 2. CDR3 length equals 15 residues. The CDR3 is CASSLLAGGQNIQYF. The CDR3 nucleotides read TGCGCCAGCAGCTTGTTAGCGGGGGGGCAAAACATTCAGTACTTC.

V usage is TRBV28 and J usage is TRBJ1-3, with D unresolved. V lost 8 bases and J 0 bases, leaving 14 bases between the germline ends. The CDR3 length is 15 residues. Germline loops: CDR1 MDHEN, CDR2 SYDVKM. The chain's CDR3 is CASALPQASGNTIYF. For the CDR3, the DNA is TGTGCCAGCGCCCTGCCCCAGGCCTCTGGAAACACCATATATTTT.